This T cell receptor (beta chain) stems from a study of regulatory T cells in long-lasting Graves disease. Study-wide context: Antithyroid drugs had been given to newly diagnosed Graves' patients for under 3 months.

The V and J ends lost 5 bases and 4 bases, in that order; junction bases with no gene match: 2. The CDR3 is made up of 14 amino acids. This clonotype was counted many times. Its matching antigen is unknown. Notes on the study in general: Authors noted too few samples as a limitation.

Through Arm-PCR of CDR3 regions and iRepertoire HTBI primers, TCR beta libraries were built. TCRdb re-derived calls from the multiplex PCR reads in MiXCR, one entry per CDR3 protein. In the table there are 250,000 to 400,000 distinct CDR3 sequences, roughly 18% of which are singletons. The time point was: newly diagnosed GD, antithyroid drugs for less than 3 months. The TCR library was made from RNA that had been extracted from PBMCs in TRIzol. The sequence was collected from a female donor with Graves disease. The specimen comprised peripheral blood mononuclear cells (PBMCs), sampled at new diagnosis, from a patient treated with antithyroid drugs. This chain connects TRBV12-3 or TRBV12-4 to TRBJ2-2; 9 bases line up with TRBD2. CDR3 DNA: TGTGCCAGCAGTCGGACTAGCGCCACCGGGGAGCTGTTTTTT. Residues: CASSRTSATGELFF.